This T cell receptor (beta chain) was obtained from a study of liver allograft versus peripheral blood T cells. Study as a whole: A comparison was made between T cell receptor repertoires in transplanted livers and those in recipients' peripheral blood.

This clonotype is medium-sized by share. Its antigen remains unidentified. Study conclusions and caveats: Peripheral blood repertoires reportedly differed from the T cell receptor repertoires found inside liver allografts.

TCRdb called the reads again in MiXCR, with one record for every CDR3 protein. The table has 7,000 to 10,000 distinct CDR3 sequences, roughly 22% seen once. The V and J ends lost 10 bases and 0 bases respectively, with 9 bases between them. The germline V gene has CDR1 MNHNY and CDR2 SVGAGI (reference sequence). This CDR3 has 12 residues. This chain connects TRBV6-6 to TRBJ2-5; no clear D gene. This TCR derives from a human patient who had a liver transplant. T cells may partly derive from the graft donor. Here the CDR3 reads CATSDNQETQYF. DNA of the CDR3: TGTGCCACCTCAGACAACCAAGAGACCCAGTACTTC.